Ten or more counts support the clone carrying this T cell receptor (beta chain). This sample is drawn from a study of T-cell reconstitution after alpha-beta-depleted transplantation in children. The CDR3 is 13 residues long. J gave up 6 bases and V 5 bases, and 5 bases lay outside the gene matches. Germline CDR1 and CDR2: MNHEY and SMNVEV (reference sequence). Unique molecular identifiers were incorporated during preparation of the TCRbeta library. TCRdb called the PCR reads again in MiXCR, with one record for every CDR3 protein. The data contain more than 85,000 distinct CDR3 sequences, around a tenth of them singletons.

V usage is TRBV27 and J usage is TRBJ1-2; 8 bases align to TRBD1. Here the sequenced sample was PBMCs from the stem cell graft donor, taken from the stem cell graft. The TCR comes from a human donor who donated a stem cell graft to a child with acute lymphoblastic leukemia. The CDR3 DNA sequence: TGTGCCAGCAGTGCGACAGGGGAGCATGGCTACACCTTC. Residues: CASSATGEHGYTF.